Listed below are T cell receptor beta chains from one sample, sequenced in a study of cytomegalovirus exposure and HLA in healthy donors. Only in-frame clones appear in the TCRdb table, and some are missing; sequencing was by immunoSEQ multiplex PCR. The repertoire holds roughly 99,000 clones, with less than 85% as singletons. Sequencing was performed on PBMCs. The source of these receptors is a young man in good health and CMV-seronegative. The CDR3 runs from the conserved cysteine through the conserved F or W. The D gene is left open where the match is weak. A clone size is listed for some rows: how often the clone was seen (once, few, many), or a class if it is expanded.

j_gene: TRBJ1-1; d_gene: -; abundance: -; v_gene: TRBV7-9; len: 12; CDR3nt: TGTGCCAGCAGCTTAGGACACGCTGAAGCTTTCTTT; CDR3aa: CASSLGHAEAFF
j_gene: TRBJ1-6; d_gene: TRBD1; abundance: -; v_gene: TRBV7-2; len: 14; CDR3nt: TGTGCCAGCAGCTATCGCTTACAGGGGGCACCCCTCCACTTT; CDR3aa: CASSYRLQGAPLHF
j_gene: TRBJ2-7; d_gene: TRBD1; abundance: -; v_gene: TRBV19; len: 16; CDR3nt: TGTGCCAGTAGTATGGGGACAGGCCGGGGCTCCTACGAGCAGTACTTC; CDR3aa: CASSMGTGRGSYEQYF
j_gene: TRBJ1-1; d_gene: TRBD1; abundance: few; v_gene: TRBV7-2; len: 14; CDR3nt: TGTGCCAGCAGTCGAACAGGGGACACGCAGAAAGCTTTCTTT; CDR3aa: CASSRTGDTQKAFF
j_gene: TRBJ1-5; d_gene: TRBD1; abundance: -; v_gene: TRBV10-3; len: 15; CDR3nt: TGTGCCATCAGTGAGGACAGGGGCCACAATCAGCCCCAGCATTTT; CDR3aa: CAISEDRGHNQPQHF
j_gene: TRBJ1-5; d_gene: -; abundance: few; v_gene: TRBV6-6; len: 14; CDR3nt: TGTGCCAGCAGGTATCAGGGAAGCAATCAGCCCCAGCATTTT; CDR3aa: CASRYQGSNQPQHF
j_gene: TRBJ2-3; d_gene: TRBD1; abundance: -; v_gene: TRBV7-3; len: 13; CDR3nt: TGTGCCAGCAGCTCAGACAGGGCAGATACGCAGTATTTT; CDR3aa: CASSSDRADTQYF
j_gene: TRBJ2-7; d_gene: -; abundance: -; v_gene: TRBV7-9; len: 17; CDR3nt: TGTGCCAGCAGCTTAGCGCTGTCCCAACAGCGGATCTACGAGCAGTACTTC; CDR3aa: CASSLALSQQRIYEQYF
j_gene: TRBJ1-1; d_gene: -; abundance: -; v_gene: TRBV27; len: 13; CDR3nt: TGTGCCAGCCTCCGACCGGCAGGTAATGAAGCTTTCTTT; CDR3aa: CASLRPAGNEAFF
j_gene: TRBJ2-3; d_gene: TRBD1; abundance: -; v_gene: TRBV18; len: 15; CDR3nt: TGTGCCAGCTCTCCGGGGCAGGGGGTGACAGATACGCAGTATTTT; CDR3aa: CASSPGQGVTDTQYF
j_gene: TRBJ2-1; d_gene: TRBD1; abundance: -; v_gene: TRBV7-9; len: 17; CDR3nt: TGTGCCAGCAGCTTAGTAAGGGACAGGGGTTGGTCGGATGAGCAGTTCTTC; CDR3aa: CASSLVRDRGWSDEQFF
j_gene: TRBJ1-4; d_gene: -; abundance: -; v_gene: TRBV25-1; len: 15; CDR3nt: TGTGCCAGCAGTGGCCCCACAGGGACTAATGAAAAACTGTTTTTT; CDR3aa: CASSGPTGTNEKLFF
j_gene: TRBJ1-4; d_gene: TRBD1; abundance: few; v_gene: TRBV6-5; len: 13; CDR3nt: TGTGCCAGCAGTTACGGGACAGTGGAAAAACTGTTTTTT; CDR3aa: CASSYGTVEKLFF
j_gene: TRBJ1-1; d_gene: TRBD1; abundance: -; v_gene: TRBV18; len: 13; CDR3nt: TGTGCCAGCTCACGACAGGGAAGCACTGAAGCTTTCTTT; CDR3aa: CASSRQGSTEAFF